This entry concerns a single T cell receptor (beta chain). The antigen is undetermined. Trimming took off 2 bases at V and 14 bases at J, with 17 bases between the two ends. Germline V gene data show CDR1 as SGHKS and CDR2 as YYEKEE (reference sequence). The CDR3 length is 14 residues. The data stem from a study of CD8+CD57+ T cells in acquired aplastic anemia. Whole-study context: DNA from sorted CD4+ and CD8+ cells averaged approximately 3.5 ug. The study's findings and limits: Patients did not significantly differ from controls in CD8+ Simpson's diversity.

Genomic DNA acted as the template from which TCR beta VDJ combination and CDR3 sequence profiling were carried out. In TCRdb, the reads were re-called with MiXCR into one record per CDR3 protein. The profile shows approximately 150,000 distinct CDR3 sequences, 60% to 80% of them singletons. Before being chosen for sequencing, patients had shown CD8+CD57+ cell expansion by flow cytometry. Patient blood was sampled before any therapy had been received. The chain joins TRBV5-5 to TRBJ1-6; D may be TRBD1 (6 bases). The TCR sequence derives from a human donor with aplastic anemia. The material sequenced was sorted CD4+, CD8+, or CD8+CD57+ T cells (not recorded which) from PBMCs. CDR3 DNA: TGTGCCAGCAGCTTAGAGACAGGAGGCCTGACCCTCCACTTT. This sequence encodes CASSLETGGLTLHF.